This T cell receptor beta chain was identified in a study of CXCR3-negative and CXCR3-positive naive CD8 T cells. At the level of the study: Around 130 million TRB reads in total, about 1.5 +/- 0.3 million per library.

In regard to this clonotype: Its antigen remains unidentified.

Study results and limitations: Naive cells positive for CXCR3 carried more hydrophobic TRB CDR3s than CXCR3-negative ones.

Triplicate sorts, 300,000 to 350,000 cells apiece, were made for each CD8+ T cell subset. The CDR3 length is 12 residues. Looked up from germline, CDR1 is MNHEY and CDR2 is SVGEGT. The libraries of TRB cDNA were prepared using 5' RACE with UMI labels. TCRdb reprocessed the 5' RACE reads and keeps a single row for each CDR3 protein, giving no DNA. The clone table shows tens of thousands of distinct CDR3 sequences, with the ten largest holding around 0.58%. This sequence joins TRBV6-2 or TRBV6-3 and TRBJ1-1. Source material: naive CXCR3+ CD8+ T cells from blood. The sample's subset: CD45RO-CCR7+CD27+CD95- naive CD8+ T cells expressing CXCR3 (TNR3+). The sequence came from a human donor in good health. Some clones in this sample may be carry-over from other donors' samples. CDR3: CASSPLIEKAFF.